This T cell receptor beta chain was captured in a study of T cell responses to AZD1222 COVID-19 vaccine. Study observations and caveats: There were repertoire samples only from the period after the peak T cell response.

The repertoire was sequenced with immunoSEQ multiplex PCR; TCRdb's copy has only in-frame clones and lacks some. The sample lists some 120,000 clones, roughly nine tenths occurring once. CDR1 SEHNR and CDR2 FQNEAQ come from the germline V gene (reference sequence). The length of the CDR3 is 17 residues. The V end lost 3 bases, the J end lost 3 bases, and 17 bases lay between the germline ends. As to this clone: Its antigen is undetermined.

The chain is built from TRBV7-9 and TRBJ1-4; the D gene is possibly TRBD1 (5 bases). Here the sequenced sample was peripheral blood, taken on day 0 of AZD1222 vaccination. The source is an adult in good health. The CDR3, as DNA: TGTGCCAGCAGCTTGGGTCAGGGAGTGCAAGCTAATGAAAAACTGTTTTTT. Encoded protein: CASSLGQGVQANEKLFF.